The text below deals with one TCR beta chain. Its target is not known. This sample stems from a study of cytomegalovirus exposure and HLA in healthy donors. Whole-study findings and limits: About 180 TCR beta chains were listed as cytomegalovirus-associated.

From germline, CDR1 is MNHNS and CDR2 SASEGT. This CDR3 has 14 residues. The V end was cut by 7 bases, the J end by 2 bases, with 13 bases between. 13 Jbeta primers and 60 Vbeta primers were used for the PCR. Using immunoSEQ multiplex PCR, the repertoire was profiled, and TCRdb retains in-frame clones only, with some absent. The sample has tens of thousands of clones; 65% to 70% are singletons. This sequence was found in a man aged 35-49 years in good health and CMV-seropositive. This chain joins TRBV6-1 and TRBJ2-3; a possible D gene is TRBD2 (6 bases). Sequencing input: PBMCs. The DNA for the CDR3 is TGTGCCAGCACCATAGCGGAGACCACAGATACGCAGTATTTT. Protein: CASTIAETTDTQYF.